This TCR beta chain is from a study of blood T cell repertoires in COVID-19. Turning to the study itself: The samples span acute and convalescent COVID-19 from the United States, Italy and Spain. The analysed material was cDNA or gDNA that came from T cells, B-cell-depleted T cells, or PBMCs.

Original methodology: Reference gene primer amplification in the assay estimated nucleated cell counts. Profiling relied on immunoSEQ multiplex PCR, and the TCRdb table lists in-frame clones only, not all of them. The V and J calls and clone size come from that table; D and trimming were worked out from the DNA. This table holds approximately 220,000 clones, more than 75% found once. Germline loops: CDR1 LNHDA, CDR2 SQIVND (reference sequence). The CDR3 spans 14 residues. The V end was cut by 8 bases, the J end by 5 bases, with 18 bases between. This TCR was recovered from a man in his sixties who had recovered from COVID-19. The rearrangement joins TRBV19 to TRBJ1-1; possibly TRBD1 for D (6 bases). Specimen: peripheral blood. The CDR3 sequence is CASYSGQLRTEAFF. In nucleotides, the CDR3 is TGTGCCAGTTATTCTGGACAGTTAAGGACTGAAGCTTTCTTT.